The 9 T cell receptor beta chains given below trace back to one sample, sequenced in a study of T cells in Graves' hyperthyroidism and ophthalmopathy. Amplified regions were TCR beta CDR3 sequences from RNA transcripts. HTBI primers were used for first-round RT-PCR of the TCR CDR3. Using its own MiXCR run on the multiplex PCR reads, TCRdb lists one record per CDR3 protein. Among approximately 640,000 distinct CDR3 sequences listed, around 16% were seen once. Input material: blood. The receptors stem from a man aged 50 or older with Graves' hyperthyroidism.

The CDR3 spells CATSAPLAESTDTQYF. CDR3 coding DNA: TGTGCCACCAGTGCCCCTCTCGCGGAGAGCACAGATACGCAGTATTTT. The V and J genes are TRBV24-1 and TRBJ2-3; D is unresolved. The germline gives CDR1 KGHDR, CDR2 SFDVKD. The ends were cut back, 5 bases at V and 0 bases at J, with 14 bases in the middle. The CDR3 totals 16 residues.

Only a few counts were recorded for this clonotype. The chain carries TRBV5-1 and TRBJ2-7; maybe TRBD2 (5 bases). Germline V gives CDR1 SGHRS, CDR2 YFSETQ. CDR3 length equals 13 residues. Trimming stripped 4 bases from V and 2 bases from J, with 10 bases between. CDR3 residues: CASSPDLPYEQYF. DNA of the CDR3: TGCGCCAGCAGCCCGGACTTGCCCTACGAGCAGTACTTC.

This clonotype has at least ten counts. V usage is TRBV2 and J usage is TRBJ2-6, with D unclear. V lost 4 bases and J 1 base, leaving 11 bases between the germline ends. Germline CDR1 SNHLY, CDR2 FYNNEI. The CDR3 runs to 16 residues. CDR3 loop: CASSGLELSGANVLTF. For the CDR3, the DNA is TGTGCCAGCAGTGGGCTAGAACTGTCTGGGGCCAACGTCCTGACTTTC.

This clonotype has more than one count but fewer than ten. The gene calls are TRBV4-1 and TRBJ2-3, with TRBD2 as a possible D gene (5 bases). Germline V gives CDR1 MGHRA, CDR2 YSYEKL. CDR3 length: 18 residues. V lost 0 bases and J lost 5, with 21 bases in between. The CDR3 nucleotides are TGCGCCAGCAGCCAAGATACCATAGCTCACGGTGGGAGAGATACGCAGTATTTT. This codes for CASSQDTIAHGGRDTQYF.

At least ten counts were recorded for this clonotype. This sequence joins TRBV12-3 or TRBV12-4 and TRBJ2-1, with D perhaps matching TRBD2 (6 bases). This CDR3 is 17 amino acids long. V was clipped by 6 bases and J by 3 bases, with 21 bases between them. CDR3 sequence: CASRWGTDFRHYNEQFF. The DNA for the CDR3 is TGTGCCAGCAGATGGGGGACTGATTTTAGACACTACAATGAGCAGTTCTTC.

This clonotype has more than one count but fewer than ten. The gene calls are TRBV18 and TRBJ2-3, with a tentative D call TRBD2 (5 bases). V lost 2 bases to trimming and J lost 5 bases, with 8 bases between them. The CDR3 totals 13 residues. Germline V CDR1 and CDR2: KGHSH, LQKENI. The chain's CDR3 is CASSPGGGDTQYF. The CDR3 DNA reads TGTGCCAGCTCACCAGGTGGAGGAGATACGCAGTATTTT.

This clonotype was counted ten times or more. The rearrangement links TRBV10-1 to TRBJ2-2, with TRBD1 matching 10 bases. Germline V gives CDR1 WNHNN, CDR2 SYGVQD (reference sequence). The CDR3 covers 15 residues. Trimming took 6 bases from V and 5 from J; bases not matched to a gene: 6. This chain's CDR3 is CASRPGTGETGELFF. CDR3 nucleotides: TGCGCCAGCAGGCCCGGGACAGGGGAAACCGGGGAGCTGTTTTTT.

This clonotype was counted a few times. The CDR3 is CASSPVGRDTEAFF. CDR3 DNA sequence: TGTGCCAGCAGCCCCGTGGGCCGGGACACTGAAGCTTTCTTT. The chain links TRBV7-2 to TRBJ1-1, with unresolved D. The V end was cut by 5 bases, the J end by 3 bases, with 13 bases between. This CDR3 spans 14 amino acids. CDR1 and CDR2 (germline): SGHTA, FQGNSA.

This clonotype has a handful of counts. This chain connects TRBV20-1 to TRBJ1-1; tentative D call: TRBD1 (5 bases). Germline CDR1 DFQATT, CDR2 SNEGSKA (reference sequence). There are 15 residues in the CDR3. With 3 bases removed from V and 0 bases from J, the gap between germline ends came to 14 bases. CDR3 nucleotides: TGCAGTGCTAGGGGGCAGCCTCTCTTGAACACTGAAGCTTTCTTT. It yields the protein CSARGQPLLNTEAFF.